These 4 T cell receptor beta chains originate from one sample sequenced in a study of CD8 T cells in Susac syndrome. Random hexamers were used to reverse transcribe the RNA input (roughly 0.5 to 1 ug). MiXCR, run by TCRdb on the immunoSEQ multiplex PCR reads, gives a single entry per CDR3 protein. The sample has some 160,000 distinct CDR3 sequences, approximately 95% seen once. The sequencing sample was made of CD8+ T cells from PBMCs. All receptors derive from a human donor with multiple sclerosis.

This clonotype was seen just once. CDR3 in amino acids: CASSYEPGIATNEKLFF. Written as DNA, the CDR3 is TGTGCCAGCAGTTACGAACCAGGCATAGCAACTAATGAAAAACTGTTTTTT. The chain has TRBV6-2 or TRBV6-3 and TRBJ1-4; no clear D gene. This CDR3 is built from 17 residues. The germline V gene has CDR1 MNHEY and CDR2 SVGEGT. Trimming stripped 2 bases from V and 0 bases from J, with 13 bases between.

The V call is TRBV29-1, the J call TRBJ2-3, with a weak D call TRBD2 (6 bases). CDR1 SQVTM and CDR2 ANQGSEA come from the germline V gene. Trimming shortened V by 4 bases and J by 2 bases, and 19 bases separated the two germline ends. The CDR3 runs 16 residues. The CDR3 DNA follows: TGCAGCGTTGTCCTAACGGGAGACCCTTTCACAGATACGCAGTATTTT. Its translation: CSVVLTGDPFTDTQYF.

V is TRBV29-1 and J is TRBJ2-1, with 7 bases identical to TRBD1. J was trimmed by 4 bases and V by 2 bases; bases with no gene match: 20. The CDR3 spans 19 residues. Per germline, CDR1 SQVTM and CDR2 ANQGSEA. The CDR3 sequence: CSVERWGYRSTGLYNEQFF. CDR3 sequence (DNA): TGCAGCGTTGAACGTTGGGGGTATCGATCGACAGGGCTTTACAATGAGCAGTTCTTC.

V gene TRBV27 combines with J gene TRBJ1-5; weak D call: TRBD1 (5 bases). V was pared by 4 bases and J by 6 bases, with 13 bases between. There are 14 residues in the CDR3. In germline, CDR1 is MNHEY, CDR2 SMNVEV (reference sequence). This CDR3 is CASSWGGPGQPQHF. The CDR3 region has the DNA TGTGCCAGCAGTTGGGGGGGACCTGGTCAGCCCCAGCATTTT.